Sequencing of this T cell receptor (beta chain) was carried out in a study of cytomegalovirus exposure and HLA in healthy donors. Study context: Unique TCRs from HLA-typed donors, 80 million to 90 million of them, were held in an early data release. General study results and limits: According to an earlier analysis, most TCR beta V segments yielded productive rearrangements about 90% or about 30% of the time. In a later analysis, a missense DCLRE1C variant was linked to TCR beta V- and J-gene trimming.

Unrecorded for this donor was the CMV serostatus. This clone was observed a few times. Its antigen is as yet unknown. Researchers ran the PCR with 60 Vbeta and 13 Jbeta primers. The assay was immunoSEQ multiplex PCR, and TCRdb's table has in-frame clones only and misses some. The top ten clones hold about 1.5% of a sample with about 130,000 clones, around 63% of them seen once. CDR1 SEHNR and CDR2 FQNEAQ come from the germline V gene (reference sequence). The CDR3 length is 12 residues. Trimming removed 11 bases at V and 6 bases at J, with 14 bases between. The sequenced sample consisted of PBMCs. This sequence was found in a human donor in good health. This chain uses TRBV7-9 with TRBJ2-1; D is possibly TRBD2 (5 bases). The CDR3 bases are TGTGCCGGCCTCACTAGGCTCAATGAGCAGTTCTTC. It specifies CAGLTRLNEQFF.